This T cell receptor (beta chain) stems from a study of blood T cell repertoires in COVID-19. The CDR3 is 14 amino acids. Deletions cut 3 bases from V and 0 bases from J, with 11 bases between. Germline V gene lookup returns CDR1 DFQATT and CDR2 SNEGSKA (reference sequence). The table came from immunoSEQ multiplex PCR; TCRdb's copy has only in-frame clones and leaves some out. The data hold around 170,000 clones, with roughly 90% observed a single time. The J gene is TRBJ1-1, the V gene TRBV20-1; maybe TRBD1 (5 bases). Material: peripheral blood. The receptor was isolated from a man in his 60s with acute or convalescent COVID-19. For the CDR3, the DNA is TGCAGTGCTAGTAAACAGACAGTGAACACTGAAGCTTTCTTT. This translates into CSASKQTVNTEAFF.